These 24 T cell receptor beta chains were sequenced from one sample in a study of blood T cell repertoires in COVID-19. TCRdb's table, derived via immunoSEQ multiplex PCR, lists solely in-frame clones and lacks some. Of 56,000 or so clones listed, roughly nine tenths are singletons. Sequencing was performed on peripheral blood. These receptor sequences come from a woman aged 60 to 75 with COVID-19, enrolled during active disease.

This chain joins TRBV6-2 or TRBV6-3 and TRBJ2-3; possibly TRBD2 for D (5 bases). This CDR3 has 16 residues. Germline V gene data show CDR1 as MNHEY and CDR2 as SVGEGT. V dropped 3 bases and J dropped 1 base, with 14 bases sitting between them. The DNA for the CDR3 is TGTGCCAGCAGTTATTTGGAGGTTAGCGGCACAGATACGCAGTATTTT. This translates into CASSYLEVSGTDTQYF.

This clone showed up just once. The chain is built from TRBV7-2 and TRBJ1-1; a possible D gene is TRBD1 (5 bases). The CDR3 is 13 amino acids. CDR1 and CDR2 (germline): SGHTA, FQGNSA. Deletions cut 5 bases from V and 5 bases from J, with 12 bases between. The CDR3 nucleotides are TGTGCCAGCAGCCCCCTGGGGGGAACTGAAGCTTTCTTT. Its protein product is CASSPLGGTEAFF.

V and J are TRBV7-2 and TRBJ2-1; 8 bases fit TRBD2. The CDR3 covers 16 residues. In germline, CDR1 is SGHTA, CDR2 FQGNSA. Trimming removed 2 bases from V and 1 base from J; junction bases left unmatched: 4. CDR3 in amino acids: CASSLQGGRSYNEQFF. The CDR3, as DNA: TGTGCCAGCAGCTTACAAGGCGGGAGGTCCTACAATGAGCAGTTCTTC.

CDR3 residues: CARSPMTGLETQYF. DNA for the CDR3: TGTGCCAGAAGCCCGATGACGGGACTGGAGACCCAGTACTTC. This chain joins TRBV5-3 and TRBJ2-5, with D possibly matching TRBD2 (6 bases). TRBV5-3 is recorded as an ORF, its role being uncertain. This CDR3 has 14 residues. V shed 4 bases and J shed 5 bases, with 15 bases lying between them.

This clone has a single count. The DNA of the CDR3 is TGTGCCAGCAGTGCGAGGGTCCAAGACACTGAAGCTTTCTTT. Protein product: CASSARVQDTEAFF. V is TRBV25-1 and J is TRBJ1-1; D is undetermined. The length of the CDR3 is 14 residues. Looked up from germline, CDR1 is MGHDK and CDR2 is SYGVNS. Deletions cut 4 bases from V and 3 bases from J, with 12 bases between.

Here the CDR3 DNA reads TGTGCCAGCGAAGAAGGGAGGGCCTACAATGAGCAGTTCTTC. This codes for CASEEGRAYNEQFF. The V gene is TRBV28, the J gene TRBJ2-1; 7 nucleotides match TRBD2. Looked up from germline, CDR1 is MDHEN and CDR2 is SYDVKM. The CDR3 totals 14 residues. V shed 8 bases, J shed 2 bases, and the junction held 6 bases outside the gene matches.

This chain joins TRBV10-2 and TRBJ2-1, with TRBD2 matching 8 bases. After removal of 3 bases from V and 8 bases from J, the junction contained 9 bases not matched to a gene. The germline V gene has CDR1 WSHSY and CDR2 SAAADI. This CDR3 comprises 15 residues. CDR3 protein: CASSEDSGAWDEQFF. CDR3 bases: TGCGCCAGCAGTGAAGATAGCGGGGCCTGGGATGAGCAGTTCTTC.

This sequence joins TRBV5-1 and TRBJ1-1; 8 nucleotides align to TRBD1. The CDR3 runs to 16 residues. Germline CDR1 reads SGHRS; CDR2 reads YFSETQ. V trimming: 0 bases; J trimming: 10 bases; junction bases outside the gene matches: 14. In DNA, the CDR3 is TGCGCCAGCAGCTTGGGGGCGACAGGGGAGGGACGTGGAGCTTTCTTT. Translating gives CASSLGATGEGRGAFF.

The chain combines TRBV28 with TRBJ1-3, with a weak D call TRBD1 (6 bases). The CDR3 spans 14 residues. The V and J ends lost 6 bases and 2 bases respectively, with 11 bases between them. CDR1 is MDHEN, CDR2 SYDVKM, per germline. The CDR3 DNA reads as TGTGCCAGCAGCCTCTACAGGGCTGGAAACACCATATATTTT. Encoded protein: CASSLYRAGNTIYF.

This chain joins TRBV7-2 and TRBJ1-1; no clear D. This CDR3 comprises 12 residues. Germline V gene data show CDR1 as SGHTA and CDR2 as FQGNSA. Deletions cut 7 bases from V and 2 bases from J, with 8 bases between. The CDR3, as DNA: TGTGCCAGCATCTACAGAAACACTGAAGCTTTCTTT. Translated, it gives CASIYRNTEAFF.

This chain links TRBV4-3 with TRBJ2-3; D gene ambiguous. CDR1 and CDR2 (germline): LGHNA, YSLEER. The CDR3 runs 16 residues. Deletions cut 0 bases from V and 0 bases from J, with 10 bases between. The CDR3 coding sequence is TGCGCCAGCAGCCAAGACTGGGCTGATAGCACAGATACGCAGTATTTT. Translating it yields CASSQDWADSTDTQYF.

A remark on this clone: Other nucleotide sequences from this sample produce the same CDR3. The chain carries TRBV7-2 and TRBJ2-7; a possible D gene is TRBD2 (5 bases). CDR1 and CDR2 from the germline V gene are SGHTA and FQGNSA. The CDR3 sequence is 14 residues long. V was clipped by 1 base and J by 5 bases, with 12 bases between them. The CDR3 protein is CASSLVSGSDEQYF. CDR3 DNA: TGTGCCAGCAGCTTAGTATCGGGGTCCGACGAGCAGTACTTC.

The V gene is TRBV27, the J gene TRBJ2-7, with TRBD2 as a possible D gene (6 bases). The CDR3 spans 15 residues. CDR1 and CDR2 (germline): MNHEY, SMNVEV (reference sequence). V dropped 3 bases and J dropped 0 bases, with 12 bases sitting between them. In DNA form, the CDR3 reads TGTGCCAGCAGTTTTCGCGACGGGAGCTCCTACGAGCAGTACTTC. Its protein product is CASSFRDGSSYEQYF.

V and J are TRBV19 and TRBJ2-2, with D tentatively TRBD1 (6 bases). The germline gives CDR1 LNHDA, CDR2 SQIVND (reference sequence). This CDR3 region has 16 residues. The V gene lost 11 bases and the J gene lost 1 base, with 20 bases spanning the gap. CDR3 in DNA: TGTGCCGTCAGGGGTAAATTCCCTCAGAACACCGGGGAGCTGTTTTTT. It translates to CAVRGKFPQNTGELFF.

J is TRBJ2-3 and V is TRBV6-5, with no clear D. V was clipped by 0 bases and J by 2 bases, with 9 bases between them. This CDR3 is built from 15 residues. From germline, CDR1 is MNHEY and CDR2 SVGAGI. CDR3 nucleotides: TGTGCCAGCAGTTACTCGCGGTGGTCCACAGATACGCAGTATTTT. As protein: CASSYSRWSTDTQYF.

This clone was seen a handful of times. CDR3 protein: CASSQDGMNTEAFF. Here the CDR3 DNA reads TGTGCCAGCAGCCAAGACGGGATGAACACTGAAGCTTTCTTT. The rearrangement links TRBV3-1 (or the pseudogene TRBV3-2) to TRBJ1-1; no clear D. CDR3 length: 14 amino acids. CDR1 and CDR2 from the germline V gene are LGHDT and YNNKEL (reference sequence). Trimming removed 0 bases from V and 0 bases from J, with 5 bases in between.

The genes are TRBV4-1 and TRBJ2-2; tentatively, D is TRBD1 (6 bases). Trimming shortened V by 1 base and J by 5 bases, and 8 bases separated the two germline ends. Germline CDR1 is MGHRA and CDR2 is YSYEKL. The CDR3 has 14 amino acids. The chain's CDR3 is CASSQAQGTGELFF. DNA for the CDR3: TGCGCCAGCAGCCAAGCACAGGGTACCGGGGAGCTGTTTTTT.

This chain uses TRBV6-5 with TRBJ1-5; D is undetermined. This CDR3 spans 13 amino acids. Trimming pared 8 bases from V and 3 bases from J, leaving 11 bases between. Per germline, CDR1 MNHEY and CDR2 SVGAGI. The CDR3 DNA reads TGTGCCAGCCTCGGGTTGAACAATCAGCCCCAGCATTTT. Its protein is CASLGLNNQPQHF.

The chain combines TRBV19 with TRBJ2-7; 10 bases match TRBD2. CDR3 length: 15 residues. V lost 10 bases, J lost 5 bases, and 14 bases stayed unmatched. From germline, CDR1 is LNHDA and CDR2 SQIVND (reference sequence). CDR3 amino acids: CATSEEGSGRHEQYF. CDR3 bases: TGTGCCACTTCGGAAGAGGGTAGCGGGAGGCACGAGCAGTACTTC.

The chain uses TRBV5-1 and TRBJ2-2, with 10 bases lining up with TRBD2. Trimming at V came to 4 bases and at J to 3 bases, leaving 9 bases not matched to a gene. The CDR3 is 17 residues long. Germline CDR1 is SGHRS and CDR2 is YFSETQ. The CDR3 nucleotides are TGCGCCAGCAGCCCCTCCGGGACTAGCGCCTACACCGGGGAGCTGTTTTTT. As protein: CASSPSGTSAYTGELFF.

CDR3 sequence reads: CASSESPTGAANEKLFF. CDR3 in DNA: TGTGCCAGCAGCGAATCCCCGACTGGGGCCGCAAATGAAAAACTGTTTTTT. The chain joins TRBV12-1 to TRBJ1-4; the D segment call TRBD1 is taken from the table without a DNA check. TRBV12-1 is an annotated pseudogene. The CDR3 runs to 17 residues.

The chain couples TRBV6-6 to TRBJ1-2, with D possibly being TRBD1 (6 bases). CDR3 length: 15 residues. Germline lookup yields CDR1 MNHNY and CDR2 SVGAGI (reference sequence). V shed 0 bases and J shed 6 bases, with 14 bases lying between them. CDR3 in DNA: TGTGCCAGCAGTTACTCGACAGGCCCCTTCAATGGCTACACCTTC. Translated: CASSYSTGPFNGYTF.

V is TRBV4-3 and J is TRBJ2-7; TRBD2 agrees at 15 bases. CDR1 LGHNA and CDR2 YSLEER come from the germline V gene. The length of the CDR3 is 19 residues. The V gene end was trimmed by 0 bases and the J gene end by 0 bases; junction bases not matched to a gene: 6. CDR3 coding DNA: TGCGCCAGCAGCCAAGAATTTGGACTAGCGGGGGGGGCCTCCTACGAGCAGTACTTC. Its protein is CASSQEFGLAGGASYEQYF.

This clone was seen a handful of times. The CDR3 DNA follows: TGCAGTGCTAGTTGGCAGGGGGTATCTAATTCACCCCTCCACTTT. It translates to CSASWQGVSNSPLHF. The V call is TRBV20-1, the J call TRBJ1-6, with 7 nucleotides matching TRBD1. This CDR3 comprises 15 residues. The germline gives CDR1 DFQATT, CDR2 SNEGSKA (reference sequence). Unmatched junction bases numbered 8, after V lost 3 bases and J lost 6 bases.